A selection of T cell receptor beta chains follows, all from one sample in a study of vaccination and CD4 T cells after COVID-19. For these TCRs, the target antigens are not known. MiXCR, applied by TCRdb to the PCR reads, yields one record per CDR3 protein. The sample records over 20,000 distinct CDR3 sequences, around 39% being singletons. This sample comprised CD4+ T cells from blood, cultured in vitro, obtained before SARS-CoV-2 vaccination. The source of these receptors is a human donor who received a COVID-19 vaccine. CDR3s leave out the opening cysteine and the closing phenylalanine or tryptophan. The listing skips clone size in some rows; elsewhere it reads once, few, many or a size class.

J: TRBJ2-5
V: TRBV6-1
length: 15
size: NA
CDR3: ASRTGPQGNLQETQY

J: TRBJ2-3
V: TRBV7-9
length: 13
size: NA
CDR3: ASRTTSGGPDTQY

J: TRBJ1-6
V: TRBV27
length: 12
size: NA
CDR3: ASSLRVINSPLH

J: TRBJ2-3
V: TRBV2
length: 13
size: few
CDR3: ASSRNQGSTDTQY

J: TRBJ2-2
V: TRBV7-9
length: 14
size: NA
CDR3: ASSPRGLQGPGELF

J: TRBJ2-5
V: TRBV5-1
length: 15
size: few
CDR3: ASSPTGTEGREETQY

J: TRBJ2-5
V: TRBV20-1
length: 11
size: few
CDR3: SASRGGAGTQY

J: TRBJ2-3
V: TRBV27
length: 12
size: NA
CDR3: ASSLDSSTDTQY

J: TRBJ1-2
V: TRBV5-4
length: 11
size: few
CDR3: ASRKTGAYGYT

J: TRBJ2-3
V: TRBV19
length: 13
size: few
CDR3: ASSITRRATDTQY

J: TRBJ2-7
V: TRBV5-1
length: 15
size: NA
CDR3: ASSLSPSRRKTYEQY

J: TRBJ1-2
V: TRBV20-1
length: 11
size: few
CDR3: SARSQGARGYT

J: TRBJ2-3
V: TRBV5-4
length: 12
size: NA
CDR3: ASSLVGGGDTQY

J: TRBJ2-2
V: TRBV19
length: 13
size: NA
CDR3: ASSPGHTNTGELF

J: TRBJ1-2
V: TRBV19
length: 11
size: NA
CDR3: ASSTPANYGYT

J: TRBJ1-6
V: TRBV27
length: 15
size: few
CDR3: ASSETAGPSYNSPLH